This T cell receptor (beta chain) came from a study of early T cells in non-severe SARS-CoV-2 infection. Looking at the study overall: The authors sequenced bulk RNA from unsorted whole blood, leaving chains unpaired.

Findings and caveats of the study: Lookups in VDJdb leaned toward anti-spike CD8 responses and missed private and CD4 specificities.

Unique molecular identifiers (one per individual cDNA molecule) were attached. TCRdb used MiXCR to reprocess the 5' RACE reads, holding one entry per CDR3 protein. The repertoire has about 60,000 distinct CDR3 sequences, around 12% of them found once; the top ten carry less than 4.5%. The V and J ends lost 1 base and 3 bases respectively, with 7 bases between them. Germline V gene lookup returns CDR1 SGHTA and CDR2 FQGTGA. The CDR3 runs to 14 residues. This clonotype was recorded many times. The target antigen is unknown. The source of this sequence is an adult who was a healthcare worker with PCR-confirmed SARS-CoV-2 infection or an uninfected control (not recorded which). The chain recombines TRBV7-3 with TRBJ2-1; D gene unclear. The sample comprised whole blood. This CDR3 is CASSLIVGYNEQFF. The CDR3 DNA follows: TGTGCCAGCAGCTTAATTGTGGGCTACAATGAGCAGTTCTTC.